The sequence of this TCR beta chain was determined in a study of cytomegalovirus exposure and HLA in healthy donors. Study-level findings and limits: Confirmation was obtained in vitro that a few CMV-associated chains are specific for CMV antigens. The study found most TCR sequences rare, yet found some public TCRs in many donors.

Libraries were prepared by immunoSEQ multiplex PCR; TCRdb keeps only in-frame clonotypes and omits some of them. The repertoire consists of 350,000 or so clones, with just over 85% occurring once and the leading ten covering under 0.85%. V was clipped by 5 bases and J by 3 bases; unmatched bases: 11. The CDR3 sequence is 19 residues long. Germline CDR1 is SGHTA and CDR2 is FQGNSA. With regard to this clone: The antigen is unknown.

The rearrangement joins TRBV7-2 to TRBJ2-2; 14 bases are shared with TRBD2. The specimen sequenced was PBMCs. This sequence was found in a woman between 18 and 29 years old in good health and CMV-seronegative. CDR3 sequence (DNA): TGTGCCAGCAGCACCCTGGGGACTAGCGGGAGTGGGGACACCGGGGAGCTGTTTTTT. This codes for CASSTLGTSGSGDTGELFF. The complete variable domain, with remaining parts taken from reference TRBV7-2 and TRBJ2-2, reads GAGVSQSPSNKVTEKGKDVELRCDPISGHTALYWYRQSLGQGLEFLIYFQGNSAPDKSGLPSDRFSAERTGGSVSTLTIQRTQQEDSAVYLCASSTLGTSGSGDTGELFFGEGSRLTVL.